This is a list of T cell receptor beta chains from one sample in a study of blood T cell repertoires in COVID-19. Using immunoSEQ multiplex PCR, the repertoire was profiled, and TCRdb retains in-frame clones only, with some absent. The sample lists 220,000 or so clones, 85% to 90% occurring once. The sequencing input was PBMCs or T cells enriched from blood (not recorded which). The receptors shown here come from a woman in her forties or fifties with acute COVID-19. The CDR3 runs from the conserved cysteine through the conserved F or W. A D gene is named only where the DNA matches it firmly. Where a row states a size, it is once, few, many or the class of an expanded clone; other rows omit it.

cdr3_nt: TGCAGCGCTCAAGGACAGGAGAATTCACCCCTCCACTTT
cdr3_aa: CSAQGQENSPLHF
clone_size: NA
j_call: TRBJ1-6
v_call: TRBV29-1
d_call: TRBD1

cdr3_nt: TGTGCCAGCAGTTATAGCACATTTAAGAACGGCTACACCTTC
cdr3_aa: CASSYSTFKNGYTF
clone_size: NA
j_call: TRBJ1-2
v_call: TRBV27
d_call: NA

cdr3_nt: TGTGCCAGCAGCTTAGATTTTGCGGGGGCAGAGAACACTGAAGCTTTCTTT
cdr3_aa: CASSLDFAGAENTEAFF
clone_size: NA
j_call: TRBJ1-1
v_call: TRBV11-3
d_call: NA

cdr3_nt: TGTGCCAGCAGTAAGGACAGCTATGGCTACACCTTC
cdr3_aa: CASSKDSYGYTF
clone_size: NA
j_call: TRBJ1-2
v_call: TRBV6-1
d_call: NA

cdr3_nt: TGTGCCAGCAGCTTCCTAGCGGGAGGGCCGGGTACCGGGGAGCTGTTTTTT
cdr3_aa: CASSFLAGGPGTGELFF
clone_size: NA
j_call: TRBJ2-2
v_call: TRBV5-4
d_call: TRBD2

cdr3_nt: TGTGCCAGCAGTCGCGTGACTAGCGGCGGGAGCTCCTACGAGCAGTACTTC
cdr3_aa: CASSRVTSGGSSYEQYF
clone_size: NA
j_call: TRBJ2-7
v_call: TRBV7-2
d_call: TRBD2

cdr3_nt: TGTGCCAGCAGCTTATCCGACAGCTATGGCTACACCTTC
cdr3_aa: CASSLSDSYGYTF
clone_size: NA
j_call: TRBJ1-2
v_call: TRBV7-2
d_call: NA

cdr3_nt: TGTGCCAGCAGGCCTATCCGATACAGTGCCTCCTACGAGCAGTACTTC
cdr3_aa: CASRPIRYSASYEQYF
clone_size: NA
j_call: TRBJ2-7
v_call: TRBV28
d_call: NA

cdr3_nt: TGTGCCAGCTCACCACCGAGGACAGGGGTAGTTGGCTACACCTTC
cdr3_aa: CASSPPRTGVVGYTF
clone_size: NA
j_call: TRBJ1-2
v_call: TRBV18
d_call: TRBD1

cdr3_nt: TGTGCCAGCAGTTTATCCGGGGCCGGGGAGCTGTTTTTT
cdr3_aa: CASSLSGAGELFF
clone_size: NA
j_call: TRBJ2-2
v_call: TRBV27
d_call: NA

cdr3_nt: TGTGCCAGCAGCCCGACCTCTAGCGGGGGGTGGGAGACCCAGTACTTC
cdr3_aa: CASSPTSSGGWETQYF
clone_size: few
j_call: TRBJ2-5
v_call: TRBV5-4
d_call: TRBD2

cdr3_nt: TGCGCCAGCAGCCAAGATCGCGGGGCGAACACCGGGGAGCTGTTTTTT
cdr3_aa: CASSQDRGANTGELFF
clone_size: NA
j_call: TRBJ2-2
v_call: TRBV4-3
d_call: NA

cdr3_nt: TGCGCCAGCAGTCTCGACCAGGTGACCGGGGAGCTGTTTTTT
cdr3_aa: CASSLDQVTGELFF
clone_size: NA
j_call: TRBJ2-2
v_call: TRBV5-1
d_call: NA

cdr3_nt: TGTGCCAGCAGCGCAGGACTAGCGGTTAAGCCCGGGGAGCTGTTTTTT
cdr3_aa: CASSAGLAVKPGELFF
clone_size: once
j_call: TRBJ2-2
v_call: TRBV7-2
d_call: TRBD2

cdr3_nt: TGTGCCAGTAACCCAAGGGGGGGGGCAGGAACAGCTTTCTTT
cdr3_aa: CASNPRGGAGTAFF
clone_size: NA
j_call: TRBJ1-1
v_call: TRBV19
d_call: NA

cdr3_nt: TGTGCCAGCAGTTTCTCCACGGGACAGGTCACCTACGAGCAGTACTTC
cdr3_aa: CASSFSTGQVTYEQYF
clone_size: NA
j_call: TRBJ2-7
v_call: TRBV28
d_call: TRBD1

cdr3_nt: TGCGCCAGCAGCTCTAGCTCTGGGGCCAACGTCCTGACTTTC
cdr3_aa: CASSSSSGANVLTF
clone_size: NA
j_call: TRBJ2-6
v_call: TRBV5-1
d_call: NA

cdr3_nt: TGTGCCACCAGCAGGGACAGGGCGTCGGGGGCCAACGTCCTGACTTTC
cdr3_aa: CATSRDRASGANVLTF
clone_size: NA
j_call: TRBJ2-6
v_call: TRBV15
d_call: TRBD1

cdr3_nt: TGTGCCAGTAGTATAGACTCGGCAGGGGGTACAGATACGCAGTATTTT
cdr3_aa: CASSIDSAGGTDTQYF
clone_size: NA
j_call: TRBJ2-3
v_call: TRBV19
d_call: TRBD1

cdr3_nt: TGCGCCAGCAGCCAAGTTCAGGGTCTAGGAAAACTGTTTTTT
cdr3_aa: CASSQVQGLGKLFF
clone_size: many
j_call: TRBJ1-4
v_call: TRBV4-1
d_call: NA

cdr3_nt: TGTGCCAAGAAATGTTTGGGGGCAAACACCGGGGAGCTGTTTTTT
cdr3_aa: CAKKCLGANTGELFF
clone_size: NA
j_call: TRBJ2-2
v_call: TRBV21-1
d_call: NA

cdr3_nt: TGCAGCGTTGAAGATCAAGGGGGGGCCGACACTGAAGCTTTCTTT
cdr3_aa: CSVEDQGGADTEAFF
clone_size: NA
j_call: TRBJ1-1
v_call: TRBV29-1
d_call: NA

cdr3_nt: TGCAGCGTCGAGGCAATGTTTGGAAACACCATATATTTT
cdr3_aa: CSVEAMFGNTIYF
clone_size: NA
j_call: TRBJ1-3
v_call: TRBV29-1
d_call: NA

cdr3_nt: TGTGCCAGCTCGAGGGACAGGGGAAATGAAAAACTGTTTTTT
cdr3_aa: CASSRDRGNEKLFF
clone_size: NA
j_call: TRBJ1-4
v_call: TRBV18
d_call: TRBD1

cdr3_nt: TGTGCCAGCAGTTACATCCATAGAAGCCACTATGGCTACACCTTC
cdr3_aa: CASSYIHRSHYGYTF
clone_size: NA
j_call: TRBJ1-2
v_call: TRBV6-5
d_call: NA

cdr3_nt: TGTGCCAGCAGTCCCGACCTTTGGCGGGAGGCCTACAATGAGCAGTTCTTC
cdr3_aa: CASSPDLWREAYNEQFF
clone_size: NA
j_call: TRBJ2-1
v_call: TRBV28
d_call: TRBD2